This TCR beta chain was observed in a study of response to subunit inactivated influenza vaccine. This clonotype has more than one count but fewer than ten. TCRdb redid the calling of the RT-PCR reads with MiXCR, one entry per CDR3 protein. The table includes roughly 780,000 distinct CDR3 sequences, about 18% detected once. Sequences were derived from PBMCs from blood, sampled more than 4 days after vaccination. This TCR was recovered from a man in his forties or fifties who received an inactivated influenza vaccine.

The CDR3 nucleotides read TGCAGTGCTAGAGGGGGAAGTGGAGGCGAGCAGTACTTC. Its translation: CSARGGSGGEQYF. The chain is built from TRBV20-1 and TRBJ2-7, with TRBD2 as a possible D gene (5 bases). The CDR3 is 13 amino acids. The ends were cut back, 1 base at V and 6 bases at J, with 13 bases in the middle. Per the germline V gene, CDR1 is DFQATT and CDR2 is SNEGSKA (reference sequence).